These T cell receptor beta chains were read from a single sample in a study of blood T cell repertoires in COVID-19. The assay was immunoSEQ multiplex PCR, and TCRdb's table has in-frame clones only and misses some. The profile shows about 490,000 clones, 80% to 90% of them singletons. Sequencing was performed on peripheral blood. These receptors were taken from a human donor in a cohort sampled during active COVID-19. Both conserved end residues are part of each CDR3. Each record gives: D gene, V gene, clone size, J gene, CDR3 protein, CDR3 DNA. D genes are given only for firm matches. Rows may omit the clone size; those that give it use once, few, many or a size class.

-	TRBV2	-	TRBJ2-3	CASSLGRGGTDTQYF	TGTGCCAGTTCACTAGGACGGGGAGGCACAGATACGCAGTATTTT
-	TRBV12-5	-	TRBJ1-3	CASGLWGQGNTIYF	TGTGCTAGTGGTTTGTGGGGGCAAGGAAACACCATATATTTT
TRBD1	TRBV3-1/TRBV3-2	-	TRBJ1-1	CASSHEGAKYTEAFF	TGTGCCAGCAGCCATGAGGGGGCAAAGTACACTGAAGCTTTCTTT
TRBD1	TRBV7-2	many	TRBJ2-2	CASSTQTGTNTGELFF	TGTGCCAGCAGCACTCAGACAGGGACGAACACCGGGGAGCTGTTTTTT
-	TRBV30	-	TRBJ2-7	CAWRSRGTDEQYF	TGTGCCTGGAGGTCGAGAGGTACGGACGAGCAGTACTTC
-	TRBV5-6	once	TRBJ2-5	CASSPTSEETQYF	TGTGCCAGCAGTCCAACCTCGGAAGAGACCCAGTACTTC
-	TRBV7-8	-	TRBJ1-3	CASSLSALESGNTIYF	TGTGCCAGCAGCTTAAGTGCCTTAGAGTCAGGAAACACCATATATTTT
-	TRBV7-9	-	TRBJ2-1	CASSFIPGLVADYNEQFF	TGTGCCAGCAGCTTTATTCCGGGGTTGGTAGCGGACTACAATGAGCAGTTCTTC
TRBD1	TRBV11-2	few	TRBJ2-5	CASSLLRDRKETQYF	TGTGCCAGCAGCTTACTCCGGGACAGAAAAGAGACCCAGTACTTC
TRBD1	TRBV3-1/TRBV3-2	once	TRBJ2-6	CASSRDRVTPTPSGANVLTF	TGTGCCAGCAGCCGGGACAGGGTGACCCCAACACCCTCTGGGGCCAACGTCCTGACTTTC
TRBD1	TRBV30	-	TRBJ1-2	CASFDRGDGYTF	TGTGCCTCATTCGACAGGGGGGATGGCTACACCTTC
-	TRBV6-2/TRBV6-3	once	TRBJ1-5	CASSPPAGNQPQHF	TGTGCCAGCAGCCCCCCCGCGGGCAATCAGCCCCAGCATTTT
-	TRBV7-8	-	TRBJ2-7	CASSFTAGTTSSYEQYF	TGTGCCAGCAGCTTTACGGCCGGGACAACAAGCTCCTACGAGCAGTACTTC
-	TRBV7-3	-	TRBJ2-2	CASSPTSILGELFF	TGTGCCAGCAGCCCTACTAGCATTCTCGGGGAGCTGTTTTTT
TRBD1	TRBV28	-	TRBJ1-2	CASSFGTGTDGYTF	TGTGCCAGCAGTTTCGGGACAGGGACGGATGGCTACACCTTC
-	TRBV7-2	-	TRBJ2-6	CASRSGANVLTF	TGTGCCAGCAGGTCGGGGGCCAACGTCCTGACTTTC
-	TRBV3-1/TRBV3-2	-	TRBJ1-3	CASSLEGNTIYF	TGTGCCAGCAGCCTGGAGGGAAACACCATATATTTT
-	TRBV5-4	-	TRBJ2-3	CASGVSYTDTQYF	TGTGCCAGTGGAGTTAGCTACACAGATACGCAGTATTTT
TRBD2	TRBV12-5	-	TRBJ2-1	CASGFRASGSGEQFF	TGTGCTAGTGGTTTTAGGGCTAGCGGGAGCGGTGAGCAGTTCTTC
-	TRBV5-4	-	TRBJ2-3	CASSAQSSPTDTQYF	TGTGCCAGCAGCGCCCAGTCCTCACCCACAGATACGCAGTATTTT
TRBD2	TRBV27	-	TRBJ2-1	CASQSSGRYYNEQFF	TGTGCCAGCCAATCTAGCGGGAGGTACTACAATGAGCAGTTCTTC
TRBD1	TRBV11-3	-	TRBJ1-1	CASSRGTAVTEAFF	TGTGCCAGCAGCCGCGGGACAGCCGTTACTGAAGCTTTCTTT
TRBD1	TRBV15	-	TRBJ1-5	CATSRDLGWTGNSNQPQHF	TGTGCCACCAGCAGAGATTTGGGTTGGACAGGGAATAGCAATCAGCCCCAGCATTTT
-	TRBV7-3	-	TRBJ2-7	CASSQGPGDAYEQYF	TGTGCCAGCAGCCAGGGGCCAGGAGACGCCTACGAGCAGTACTTC
-	TRBV30	-	TRBJ2-2	CAWSANTGELFF	TGTGCCTGGAGCGCGAACACCGGGGAGCTGTTTTTT
-	TRBV24-1	few	TRBJ2-3	CATSDHGQSINTDTQYF	TGTGCCACCAGTGACCACGGACAGTCGATAAATACAGATACGCAGTATTTT
TRBD1	TRBV7-2	-	TRBJ2-3	CASSLSGQITDTQYF	TGTGCCAGCAGCTTATCGGGACAGATCACAGATACGCAGTATTTT
-	TRBV18	-	TRBJ2-7	CASSPGGKTSYEQYF	TGTGCCAGCTCACCAGGGGGGAAAACTTCCTACGAGCAGTACTTC
-	TRBV6-5	-	TRBJ1-1	CASRAGSEAFF	TGTGCCAGCAGGGCCGGGAGTGAAGCTTTCTTT
-	TRBV23-1	once	TRBJ2-5	CASSQPRELETQYF	TGCGCCAGCAGTCAACCCAGGGAACTGGAGACCCAGTACTTC
TRBD1	TRBV29-1	-	TRBJ1-1	CSVGDRDSEAFF	TGCAGCGTTGGGGACAGGGACTCTGAAGCTTTCTTT
-	TRBV18	-	TRBJ1-6	CASSPSGENSPLHF	TGTGCCAGCTCACCATCGGGGGAGAATTCACCCCTCCACTTT
-	TRBV12-5	-	TRBJ1-4	CASALSQATNEKLFF	TGTGCTAGTGCCCTATCCCAGGCAACTAATGAAAAACTGTTTTTT
TRBD1	TRBV18	-	TRBJ2-7	CASSGGTGQVYEQYF	TGTGCCAGCTCGGGAGGGACAGGGCAGGTATACGAGCAGTACTTC
TRBD2	TRBV6-5	-	TRBJ2-2	CASRPGLGITGELFF	TGTGCCAGCAGACCGGGACTAGGGATCACCGGGGAGCTGTTTTTT
-	TRBV7-3	-	TRBJ2-3	CASSTGLSTDTQYF	TGTGCCAGCAGCACCGGGTTGAGCACAGATACGCAGTATTTT
TRBD2	TRBV6-5	-	TRBJ2-5	CASSQLAGAGETQYF	TGTGCCAGCAGTCAACTAGCGGGAGCGGGGGAGACCCAGTACTTC
TRBD1	TRBV19	-	TRBJ2-3	CASSFYLGQRGLAVTDTQYF	TGTGCCAGTAGTTTCTACCTAGGACAGAGGGGGCTAGCTGTCACAGATACGCAGTATTTT
-	TRBV7-3	-	TRBJ2-2	CASSLSSGNTGELFF	TGTGCCAGCAGCTTGAGTAGCGGAAACACCGGGGAGCTGTTTTTT
TRBD1	TRBV30	-	TRBJ1-1	CAWSGGGTGNTEAFF	TGTGCCTGGTCTGGGGGGGGGACAGGGAACACTGAAGCTTTCTTT
-	TRBV19	-	TRBJ2-4	CASSFNRDKNIQYF	TGTGCCAGTAGTTTCAACAGGGACAAAAACATTCAGTACTTC
-	TRBV7-3	-	TRBJ2-7	CASSLKAGPSYEQYF	TGTGCCAGCAGCTTAAAGGCAGGGCCCTCCTACGAGCAGTACTTC
-	TRBV7-9	-	TRBJ1-1	CASSLASLNSGEAFF	TGTGCCAGCAGCTTAGCGTCACTAAACTCGGGTGAAGCTTTCTTT
-	TRBV19	-	TRBJ1-1	CASSMVSATAMNTEAFF	TGTGCCAGTAGTATGGTCTCCGCGACAGCCATGAACACTGAAGCTTTCTTT